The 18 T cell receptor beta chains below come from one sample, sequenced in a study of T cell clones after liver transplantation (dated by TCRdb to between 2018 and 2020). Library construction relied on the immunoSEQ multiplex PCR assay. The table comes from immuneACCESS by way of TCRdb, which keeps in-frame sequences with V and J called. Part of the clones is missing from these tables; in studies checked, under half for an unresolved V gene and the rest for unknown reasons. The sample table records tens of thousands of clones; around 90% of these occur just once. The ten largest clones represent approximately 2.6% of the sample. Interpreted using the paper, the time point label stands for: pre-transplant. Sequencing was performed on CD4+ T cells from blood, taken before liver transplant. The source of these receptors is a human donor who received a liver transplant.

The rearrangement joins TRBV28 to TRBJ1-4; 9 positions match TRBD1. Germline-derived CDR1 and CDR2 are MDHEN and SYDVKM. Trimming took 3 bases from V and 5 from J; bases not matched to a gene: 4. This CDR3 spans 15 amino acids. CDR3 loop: CASSFLDRGNEKLFF. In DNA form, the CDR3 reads TGTGCCAGCAGTTTCTTGGACAGGGGAAATGAAAAACTGTTTTTT.

The CDR3 spells CASTRTGVGGYTF. CDR3 nucleotide sequence: TGTGCCAGCACCAGGACAGGGGTTGGCGGCTACACCTTC. The chain combines TRBV6-5 with TRBJ1-2, with 9 bases lining up with TRBD1. Germline loops: CDR1 MNHEY, CDR2 SVGAGI. Trimming removed 7 bases from V and 8 bases from J; junction bases left unmatched: 8. The CDR3 covers 13 residues.

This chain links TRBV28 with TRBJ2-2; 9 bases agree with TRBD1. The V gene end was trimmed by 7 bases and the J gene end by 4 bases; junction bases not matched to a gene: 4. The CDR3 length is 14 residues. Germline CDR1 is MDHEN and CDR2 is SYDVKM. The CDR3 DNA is TGTGCCAGCAAGGGACAGGGTATCACCGGGGAGCTGTTTTTT. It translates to CASKGQGITGELFF. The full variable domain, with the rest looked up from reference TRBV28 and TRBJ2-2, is DVKVTQSSRYLVKRTGEKVFLECVQDMDHENMFWYRQDPGLGLRLIYFSYDVKMKEKGDIPEGYSVSREKKERFSLILESASTNQTSMYLCASKGQGITGELFFGEGSRLTVL.

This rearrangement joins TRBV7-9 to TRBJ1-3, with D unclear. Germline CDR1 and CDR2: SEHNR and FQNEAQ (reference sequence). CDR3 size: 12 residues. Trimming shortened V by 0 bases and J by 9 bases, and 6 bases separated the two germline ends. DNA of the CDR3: TGTGCCAGCAGCTTAGCTGGAGGCACCATATATTTT. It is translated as CASSLAGGTIYF.

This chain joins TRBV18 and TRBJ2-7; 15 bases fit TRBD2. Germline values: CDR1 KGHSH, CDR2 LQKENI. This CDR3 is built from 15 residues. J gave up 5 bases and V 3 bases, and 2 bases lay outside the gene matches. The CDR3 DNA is TGTGCCAGCTCACCGGGACTAGCGGGAGGCCACGAGCAGTACTTC. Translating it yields CASSPGLAGGHEQYF.

As DNA, the CDR3 is TGTGCCAGTATAAAACAGGGTGAGGTCAACGAGCAGTACTTC. Its protein product is CASIKQGEVNEQYF. The V and J genes are TRBV19 and TRBJ2-7; possible D gene TRBD1, 6 bases. Per germline, CDR1 LNHDA and CDR2 SQIVND (reference sequence). Trimming stripped 7 bases from V and 5 bases from J, with 18 bases between. The CDR3 covers 14 residues.

This CDR3 reads CASTALGYGYTF. CDR3 nucleotide sequence: TGTGCCAGCACCGCGTTAGGCTATGGCTACACCTTC. The chain uses TRBV6-5 and TRBJ1-2; D call uncertain. Germline CDR1 MNHEY, CDR2 SVGAGI. The CDR3 contains 12 residues. V lost 7 bases, J lost 4 bases, and 10 bases lay in between.

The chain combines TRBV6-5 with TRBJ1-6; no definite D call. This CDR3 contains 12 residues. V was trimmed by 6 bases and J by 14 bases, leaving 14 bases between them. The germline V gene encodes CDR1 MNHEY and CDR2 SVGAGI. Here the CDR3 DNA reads TGTGCCAGCAGCCCCGGCCCGGGTGCCCTCCACTTT. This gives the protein CASSPGPGALHF.

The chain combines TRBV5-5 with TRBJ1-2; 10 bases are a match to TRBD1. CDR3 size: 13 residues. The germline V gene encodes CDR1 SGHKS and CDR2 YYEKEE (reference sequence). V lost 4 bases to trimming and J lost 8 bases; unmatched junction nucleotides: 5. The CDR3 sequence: CASSLGTGEGYTF. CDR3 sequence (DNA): TGTGCCAGCAGCCTCGGGACAGGGGAAGGCTACACCTTC.

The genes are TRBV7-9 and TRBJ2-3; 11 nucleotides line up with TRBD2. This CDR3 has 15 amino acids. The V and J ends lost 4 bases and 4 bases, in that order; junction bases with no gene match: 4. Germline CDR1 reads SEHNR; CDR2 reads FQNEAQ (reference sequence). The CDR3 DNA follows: TGTGCCAGCAGCTCCGGGACTAGCGGTTCAGATACGCAGTATTTT. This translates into CASSSGTSGSDTQYF.

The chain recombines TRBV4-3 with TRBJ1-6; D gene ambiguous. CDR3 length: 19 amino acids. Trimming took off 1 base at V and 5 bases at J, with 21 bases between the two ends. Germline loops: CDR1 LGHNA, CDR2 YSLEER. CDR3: CASSQVRTPTPGDNSPLHF. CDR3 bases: TGCGCCAGCAGCCAAGTTCGGACGCCCACTCCGGGTGATAATTCACCCCTCCACTTT.

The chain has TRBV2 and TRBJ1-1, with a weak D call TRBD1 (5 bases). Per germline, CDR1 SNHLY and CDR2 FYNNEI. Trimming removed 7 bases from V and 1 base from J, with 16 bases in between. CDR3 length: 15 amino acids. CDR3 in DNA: TGTGCCAGCAACAGACGTCAGGGCGCGAACACTGAAGCTTTCTTT. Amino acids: CASNRRQGANTEAFF.

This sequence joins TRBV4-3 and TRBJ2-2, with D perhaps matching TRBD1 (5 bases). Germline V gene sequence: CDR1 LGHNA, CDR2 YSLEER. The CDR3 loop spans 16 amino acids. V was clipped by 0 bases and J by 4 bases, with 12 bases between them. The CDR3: CASSQDRGFFTGELFF. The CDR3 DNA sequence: TGCGCCAGCAGCCAAGATAGGGGTTTTTTCACCGGGGAGCTGTTTTTT.

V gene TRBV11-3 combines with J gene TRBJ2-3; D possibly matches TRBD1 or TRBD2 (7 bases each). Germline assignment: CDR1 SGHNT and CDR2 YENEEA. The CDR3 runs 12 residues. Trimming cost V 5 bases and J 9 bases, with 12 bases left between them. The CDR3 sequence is CASSPGGGTQYF. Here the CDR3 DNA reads TGTGCCAGCAGCCCAGGGGGGGGAACGCAGTATTTT.

The CDR3 here is CASSFGLTDTQYF. The CDR3 DNA reads TGTGCCAGCAGCTTTGGACTCACAGATACGCAGTATTTT. The rearrangement uses TRBV5-4 and TRBJ2-3, with a tentative D call TRBD2 (5 bases). The CDR3 has 13 amino acids. The germline CDR1 and CDR2 sequences are SGHNT and YYREEE (reference sequence). V was trimmed by 2 bases and J by 2 bases, leaving 6 bases between them.

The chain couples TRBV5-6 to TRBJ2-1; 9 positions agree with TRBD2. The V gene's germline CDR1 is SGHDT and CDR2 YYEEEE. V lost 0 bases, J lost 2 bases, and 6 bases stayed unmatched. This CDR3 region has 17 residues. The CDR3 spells CASSLGLAGLAYNEQFF. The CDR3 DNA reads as TGTGCCAGCAGCTTGGGGCTAGCGGGGTTAGCCTACAATGAGCAGTTCTTC.

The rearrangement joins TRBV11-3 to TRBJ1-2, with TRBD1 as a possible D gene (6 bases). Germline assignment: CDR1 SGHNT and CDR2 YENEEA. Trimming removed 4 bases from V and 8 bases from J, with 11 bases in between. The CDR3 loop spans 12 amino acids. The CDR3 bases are TGTGCCAGCAGCTCCAGGGGAAGCGGCTACACCTTC. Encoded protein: CASSSRGSGYTF.

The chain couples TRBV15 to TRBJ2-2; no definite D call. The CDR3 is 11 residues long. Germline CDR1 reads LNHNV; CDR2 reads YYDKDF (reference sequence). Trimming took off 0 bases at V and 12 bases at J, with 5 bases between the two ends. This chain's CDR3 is CATSRDQQLFF. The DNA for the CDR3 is TGTGCCACCAGCAGAGATCAGCAGCTGTTTTTT.